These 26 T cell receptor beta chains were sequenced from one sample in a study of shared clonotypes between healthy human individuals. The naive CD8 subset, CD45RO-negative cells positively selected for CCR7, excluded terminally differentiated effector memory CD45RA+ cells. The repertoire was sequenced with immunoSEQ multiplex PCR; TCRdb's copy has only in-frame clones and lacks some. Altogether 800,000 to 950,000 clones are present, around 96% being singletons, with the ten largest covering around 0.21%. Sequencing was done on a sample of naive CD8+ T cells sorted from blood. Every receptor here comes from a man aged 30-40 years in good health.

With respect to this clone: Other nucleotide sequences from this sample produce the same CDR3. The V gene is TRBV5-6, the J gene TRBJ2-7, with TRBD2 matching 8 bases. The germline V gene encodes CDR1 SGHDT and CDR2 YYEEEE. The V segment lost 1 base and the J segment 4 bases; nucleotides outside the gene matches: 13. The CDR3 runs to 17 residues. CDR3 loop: CASSLTTEPGLGYEQYF. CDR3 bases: TGTGCCAGCAGCTTGACTACAGAACCGGGACTAGGATACGAGCAGTACTTC.

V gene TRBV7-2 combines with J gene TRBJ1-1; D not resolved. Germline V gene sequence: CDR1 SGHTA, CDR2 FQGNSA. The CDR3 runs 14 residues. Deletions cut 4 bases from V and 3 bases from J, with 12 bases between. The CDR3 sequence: CASSSRPGYTEAFF. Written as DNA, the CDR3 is TGTGCCAGCAGCTCCCGTCCAGGCTACACTGAAGCTTTCTTT.

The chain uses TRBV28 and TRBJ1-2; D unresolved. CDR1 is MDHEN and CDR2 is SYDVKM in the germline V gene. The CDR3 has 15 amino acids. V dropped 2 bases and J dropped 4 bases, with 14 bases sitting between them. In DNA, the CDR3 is TGTGCCAGCAGTTTAGTAGACGGCGTGTTCTATGGCTACACCTTC. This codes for CASSLVDGVFYGYTF.

The DNA of the CDR3 is TGCGCCAGCAGCTTGACAGGCTATAGCAATCAGCCCCAGCATTTT. Residues: CASSLTGYSNQPQHF. The V call is TRBV5-1, the J call TRBJ1-5; a possible D gene is TRBD1 (5 bases). The CDR3 spans 15 residues. The V gene's germline CDR1 is SGHRS and CDR2 YFSETQ. Trimming left V 1 base short and J 0 bases short, with 8 bases between.

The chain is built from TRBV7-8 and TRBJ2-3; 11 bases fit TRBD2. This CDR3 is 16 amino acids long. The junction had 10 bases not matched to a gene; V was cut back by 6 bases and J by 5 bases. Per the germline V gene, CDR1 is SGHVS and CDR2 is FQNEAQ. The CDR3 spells CASRGTTSGSRDTQYF. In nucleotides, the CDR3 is TGTGCCAGCAGGGGGACTACTAGCGGGAGTAGAGATACGCAGTATTTT.

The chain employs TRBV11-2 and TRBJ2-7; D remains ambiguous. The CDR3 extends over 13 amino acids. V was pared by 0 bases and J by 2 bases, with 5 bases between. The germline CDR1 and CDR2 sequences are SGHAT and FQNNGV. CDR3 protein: CASSLEDPYEQYF. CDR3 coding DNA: TGTGCCAGCAGCTTAGAGGACCCCTACGAGCAGTACTTC.

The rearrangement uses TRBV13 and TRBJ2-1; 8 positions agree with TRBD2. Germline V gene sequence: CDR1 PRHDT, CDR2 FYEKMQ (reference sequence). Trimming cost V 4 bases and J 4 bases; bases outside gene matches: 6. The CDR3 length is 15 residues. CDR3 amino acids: CASSSSSGPYNEQFF. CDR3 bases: TGTGCCAGCAGCTCCTCTAGCGGGCCTTACAATGAGCAGTTCTTC.

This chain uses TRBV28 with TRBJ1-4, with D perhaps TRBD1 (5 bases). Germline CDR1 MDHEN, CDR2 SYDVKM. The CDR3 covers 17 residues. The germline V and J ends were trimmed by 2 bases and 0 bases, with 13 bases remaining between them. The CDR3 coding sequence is TGTGCCAGCAGTTTACGTCGGACACTTGCAACTAATGAAAAACTGTTTTTT. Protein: CASSLRRTLATNEKLFF. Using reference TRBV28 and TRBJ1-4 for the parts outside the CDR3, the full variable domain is DVKVTQSSRYLVKRTGEKVFLECVQDMDHENMFWYRQDPGLGLRLIYFSYDVKMKEKGDIPEGYSVSREKKERFSLILESASTNQTSMYLCASSLRRTLATNEKLFFGSGTQLSVL.

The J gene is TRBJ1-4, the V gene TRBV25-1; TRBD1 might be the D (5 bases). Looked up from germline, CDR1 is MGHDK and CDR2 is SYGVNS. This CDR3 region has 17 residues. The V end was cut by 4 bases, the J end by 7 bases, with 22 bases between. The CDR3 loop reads CASSGPAGTAISEKLFF. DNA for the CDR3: TGTGCCAGCAGTGGTCCCGCTGGGACGGCTATTAGTGAAAAACTGTTTTTT. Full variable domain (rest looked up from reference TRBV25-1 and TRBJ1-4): EADIYQTPRYLVIGTGKKITLECSQTMGHDKMYWYQQDPGMELHLIHYSYGVNSTEKGDLSSESTVSRIRTEHFPLTLESARPSHTSQYLCASSGPAGTAISEKLFFGSGTQLSVL.

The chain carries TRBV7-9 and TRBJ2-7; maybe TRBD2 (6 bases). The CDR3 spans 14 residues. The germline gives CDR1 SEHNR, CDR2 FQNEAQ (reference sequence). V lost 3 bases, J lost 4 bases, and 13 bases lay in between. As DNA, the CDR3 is TGTGCCAGCAGCTTTCCGGGAGATCTGTACGAGCAGTACTTC. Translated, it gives CASSFPGDLYEQYF. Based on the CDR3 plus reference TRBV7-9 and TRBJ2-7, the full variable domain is DTGVSQNPRHKITKRGQNVTFRCDPISEHNRLYWYRQTLGQGPEFLTYFQNEAQLEKSRLLSDRFSAERPKGSFSTLEIQRTEQGDSAMYLCASSFPGDLYEQYFGPGTRLTVT.

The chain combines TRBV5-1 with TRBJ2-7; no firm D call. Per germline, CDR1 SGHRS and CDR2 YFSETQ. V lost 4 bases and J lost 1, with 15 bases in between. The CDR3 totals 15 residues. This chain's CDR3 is CASSARPSWSYEQYF. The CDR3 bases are TGCGCCAGCAGCGCCCGGCCTTCATGGTCCTACGAGCAGTACTTC.

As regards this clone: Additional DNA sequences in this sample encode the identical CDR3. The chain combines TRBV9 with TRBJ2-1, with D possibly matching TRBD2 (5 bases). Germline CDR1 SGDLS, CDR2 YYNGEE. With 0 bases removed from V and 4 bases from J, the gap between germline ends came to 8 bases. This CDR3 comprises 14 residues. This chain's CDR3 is CASSVGTGYNEQFF. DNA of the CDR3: TGTGCCAGCAGCGTAGGCACGGGGTACAATGAGCAGTTCTTC.

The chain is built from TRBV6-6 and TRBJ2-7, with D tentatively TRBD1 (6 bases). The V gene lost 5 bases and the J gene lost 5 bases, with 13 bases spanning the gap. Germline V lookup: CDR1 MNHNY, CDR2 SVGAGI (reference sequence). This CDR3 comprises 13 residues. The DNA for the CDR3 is TGTGCCAGCAGTCCTACAGGGTTAAACGAGCAGTACTTC. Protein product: CASSPTGLNEQYF.

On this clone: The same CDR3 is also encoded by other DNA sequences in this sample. The CDR3 region has the DNA TGTGCCAGCAGCTTAGGTAGGGAACAGTTCTTC. It codes for CASSLGREQFF. The chain links TRBV11-2 to TRBJ2-1; no clear D gene. Per the germline V gene, CDR1 is SGHAT and CDR2 is FQNNGV. V dropped 1 base and J dropped 13 bases, with 8 bases sitting between them. This CDR3 has 11 amino acids.

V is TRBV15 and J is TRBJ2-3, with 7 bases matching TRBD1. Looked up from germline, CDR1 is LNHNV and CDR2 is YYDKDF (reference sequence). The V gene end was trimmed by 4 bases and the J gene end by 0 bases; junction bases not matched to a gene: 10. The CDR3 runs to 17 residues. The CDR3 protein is CATSINRGLVSTDTQYF. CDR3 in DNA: TGTGCCACCAGCATCAACAGGGGCCTCGTTAGCACAGATACGCAGTATTTT.

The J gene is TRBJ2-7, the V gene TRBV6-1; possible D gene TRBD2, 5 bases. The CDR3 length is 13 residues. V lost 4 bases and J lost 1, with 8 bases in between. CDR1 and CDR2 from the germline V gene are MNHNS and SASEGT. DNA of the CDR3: TGTGCCAGCAGTGGAGACTATTCCTACGAGCAGTACTTC. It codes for CASSGDYSYEQYF.

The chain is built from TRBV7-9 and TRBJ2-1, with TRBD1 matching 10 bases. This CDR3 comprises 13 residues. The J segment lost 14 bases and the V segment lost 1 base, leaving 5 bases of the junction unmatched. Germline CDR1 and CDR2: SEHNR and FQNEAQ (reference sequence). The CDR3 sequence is CASSLGTGGHKFF. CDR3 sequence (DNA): TGTGCCAGCAGCTTAGGGACAGGGGGGCATAAGTTCTTC.

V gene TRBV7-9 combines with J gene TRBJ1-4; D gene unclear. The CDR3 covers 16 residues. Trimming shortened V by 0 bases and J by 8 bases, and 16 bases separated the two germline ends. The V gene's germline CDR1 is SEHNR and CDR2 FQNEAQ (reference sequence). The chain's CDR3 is CASSLAMTEREEKLFF. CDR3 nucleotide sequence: TGTGCCAGCAGCTTAGCGATGACCGAAAGAGAGGAAAAACTGTTTTTT.

CDR3 protein: CASSLLAEQLYNEQFF. In DNA form, the CDR3 reads TGTGCCAGCAGCCTGTTAGCGGAGCAATTATACAATGAGCAGTTCTTC. The chain is built from TRBV28 and TRBJ2-1, with a tentative D call TRBD2 (6 bases). Germline lookup yields CDR1 MDHEN and CDR2 SYDVKM. This CDR3 spans 16 amino acids. V lost 6 bases and J lost 4, with 19 bases in between.

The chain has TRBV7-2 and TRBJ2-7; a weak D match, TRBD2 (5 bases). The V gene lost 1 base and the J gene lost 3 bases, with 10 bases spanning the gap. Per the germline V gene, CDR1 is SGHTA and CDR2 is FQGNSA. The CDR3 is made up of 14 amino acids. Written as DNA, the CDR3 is TGTGCCAGCAGCTTAGACGGGAATGGCTACGAGCAGTACTTC. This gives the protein CASSLDGNGYEQYF.

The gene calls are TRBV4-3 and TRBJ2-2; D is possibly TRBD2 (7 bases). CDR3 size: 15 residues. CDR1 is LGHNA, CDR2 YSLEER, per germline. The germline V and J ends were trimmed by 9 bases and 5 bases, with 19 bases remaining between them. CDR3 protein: CASSRGAYITGELFF. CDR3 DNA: TGCGCCAGTAGTCGGGGGGCGTATATAACCGGGGAGCTGTTTTTT.

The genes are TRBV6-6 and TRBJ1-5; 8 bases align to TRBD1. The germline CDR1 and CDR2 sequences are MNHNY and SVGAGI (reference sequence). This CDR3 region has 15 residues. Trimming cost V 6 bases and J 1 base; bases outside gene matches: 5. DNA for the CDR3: TGTGCCAGCAGGACAGGGGAGGCGAGCAATCAGCCCCAGCATTTT. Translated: CASRTGEASNQPQHF.

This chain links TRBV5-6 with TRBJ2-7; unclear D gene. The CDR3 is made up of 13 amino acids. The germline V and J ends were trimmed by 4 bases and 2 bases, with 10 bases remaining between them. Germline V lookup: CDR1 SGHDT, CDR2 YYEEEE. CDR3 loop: CASSVQAPYEQYF. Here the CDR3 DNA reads TGTGCCAGCAGCGTGCAGGCCCCCTACGAGCAGTACTTC.

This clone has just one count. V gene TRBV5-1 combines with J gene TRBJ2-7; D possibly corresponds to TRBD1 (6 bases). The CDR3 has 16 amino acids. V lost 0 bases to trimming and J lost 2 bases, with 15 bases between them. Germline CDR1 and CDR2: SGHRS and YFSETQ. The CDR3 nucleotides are TGCGCCAGCAGCTTGGGCCTGACAGGAACCCCCTACGAGCAGTACTTC. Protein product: CASSLGLTGTPYEQYF.

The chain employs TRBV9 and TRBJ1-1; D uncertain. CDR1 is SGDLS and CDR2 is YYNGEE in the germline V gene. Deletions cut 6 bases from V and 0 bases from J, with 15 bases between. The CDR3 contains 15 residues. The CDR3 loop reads CASKPGGEVNTEAFF. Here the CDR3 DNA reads TGTGCCAGCAAACCTGGCGGGGAGGTGAACACTGAAGCTTTCTTT.

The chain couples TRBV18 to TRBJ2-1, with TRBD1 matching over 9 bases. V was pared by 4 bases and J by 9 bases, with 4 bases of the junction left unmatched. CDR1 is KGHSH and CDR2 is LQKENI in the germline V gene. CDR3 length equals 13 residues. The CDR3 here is CASSHPDRGEQFF. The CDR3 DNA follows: TGTGCCAGCTCACACCCGGACAGGGGTGAGCAGTTCTTC.